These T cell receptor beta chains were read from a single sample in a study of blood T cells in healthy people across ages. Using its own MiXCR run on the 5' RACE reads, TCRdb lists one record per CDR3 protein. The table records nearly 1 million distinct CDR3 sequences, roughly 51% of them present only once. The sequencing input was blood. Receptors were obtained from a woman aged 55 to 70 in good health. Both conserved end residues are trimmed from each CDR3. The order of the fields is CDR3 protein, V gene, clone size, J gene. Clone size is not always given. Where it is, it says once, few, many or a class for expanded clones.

cdr3_aa: AAGTSGAYEQY; v_call: TRBV19; clone_size: few; j_call: TRBJ2-7
cdr3_aa: ASSLAGTGRAEVF; v_call: TRBV28; clone_size: NA; j_call: TRBJ1-1
cdr3_aa: ASSLQSGANVLT; v_call: TRBV7-2; clone_size: few; j_call: TRBJ2-6
cdr3_aa: AISEGLAEDDEQF; v_call: TRBV10-3; clone_size: NA; j_call: TRBJ2-1
cdr3_aa: ATSVGRAQY; v_call: TRBV24-1; clone_size: few; j_call: TRBJ2-5
cdr3_aa: SARLSSGTDTQY; v_call: TRBV20-1; clone_size: few; j_call: TRBJ2-3
cdr3_aa: ARSGGGEAYNEQF; v_call: TRBV9; clone_size: once; j_call: TRBJ2-1
cdr3_aa: AIQSGGYTDTQY; v_call: TRBV10-3; clone_size: NA; j_call: TRBJ2-3
cdr3_aa: SARELVGTSGYEQY; v_call: TRBV20-1; clone_size: few; j_call: TRBJ2-7
cdr3_aa: ACNNRANTEAF; v_call: TRBV30; clone_size: once; j_call: TRBJ1-1
cdr3_aa: SAPPRTSLRGGTDTQY; v_call: TRBV20-1; clone_size: NA; j_call: TRBJ2-3
cdr3_aa: ASSLDRGQYNEQF; v_call: TRBV27; clone_size: NA; j_call: TRBJ2-1
cdr3_aa: ASSRGLVSLTDTQY; v_call: TRBV27; clone_size: once; j_call: TRBJ2-3
cdr3_aa: ASSLISDTQY; v_call: TRBV7-9; clone_size: few; j_call: TRBJ2-3
cdr3_aa: ASSFRQQNEKLF; v_call: TRBV12-3/TRBV12-4; clone_size: few; j_call: TRBJ1-4
cdr3_aa: ASSPAPSGRTRFNEQF; v_call: TRBV5-1; clone_size: few; j_call: TRBJ2-1
cdr3_aa: ASSLTPGQGRNQPQH; v_call: TRBV5-5; clone_size: NA; j_call: TRBJ1-5
cdr3_aa: AGTPGGDYGDT; v_call: TRBV2; clone_size: NA; j_call: TRBJ1-2
cdr3_aa: ASLGSIIDEQY; v_call: TRBV7-9; clone_size: NA; j_call: NA
cdr3_aa: ASSPLDTSYEQY; v_call: TRBV27; clone_size: NA; j_call: TRBJ2-7
cdr3_aa: ASSGGTNYGYT; v_call: TRBV5-1; clone_size: few; j_call: TRBJ1-2
cdr3_aa: ASIQREETNEQY; v_call: TRBV10-1; clone_size: NA; j_call: TRBJ2-7
cdr3_aa: SAAPPGLAGPLGTDTQY; v_call: TRBV20-1; clone_size: NA; j_call: TRBJ2-3
cdr3_aa: SARIPGQGNEQY; v_call: TRBV20-1; clone_size: few; j_call: TRBJ2-7
cdr3_aa: ASKSGDLYEQY; v_call: TRBV2; clone_size: NA; j_call: TRBJ2-7
cdr3_aa: ASSDGLAGGPTEQF; v_call: TRBV6-1; clone_size: NA; j_call: TRBJ2-1
cdr3_aa: ASTSLRQHIETQY; v_call: TRBV7-9; clone_size: NA; j_call: TRBJ2-5
cdr3_aa: ATSGLADTDTQY; v_call: TRBV24-1; clone_size: few; j_call: TRBJ2-3
cdr3_aa: ASSPLESSYNSPLH; v_call: TRBV27; clone_size: NA; j_call: TRBJ1-6
cdr3_aa: ASSQVITDTQY; v_call: TRBV14; clone_size: NA; j_call: TRBJ2-3
cdr3_aa: SAIERGLAKNIQY; v_call: TRBV20-1; clone_size: NA; j_call: TRBJ2-4
cdr3_aa: ASSTLHGRSYEQY; v_call: TRBV13; clone_size: NA; j_call: TRBJ2-7